The present T cell receptor (delta chain) was sequenced within a study of gamma-delta T cells after stem cell transplantation. TCRdb re-called the RT-PCR reads through CATT. This table holds 1,000 to 1,500 delta-chain clones, approximately 37% found once. A word on this clone: Given a far larger clone just one base away, this is likely a sequencing read error. Within the sample, other DNA sequences also encode this same CDR3.

Material: gamma-delta T cells. The receptor was isolated from a human donor. It is not recorded whose cells these are; they may come from a transplant donor.

The DNA for the CDR3 is TGTGCTCTTGGGGAACCTCCCCCACCCCTTCTTCTTTGGCCATCTTACACCGATAAACTCATCTTT. Translated, it gives CALGEPPPPLLLWPSYTDKLIF. The chain couples TRDV1 to TRDJ1; D is perhaps TRDD2 (5 bases). Trimming pared 1 base from V and 0 bases from J, leaving 30 bases between. This CDR3 contains 22 residues. CDR1 TSWWSYY and CDR2 QGS come from the germline V gene.